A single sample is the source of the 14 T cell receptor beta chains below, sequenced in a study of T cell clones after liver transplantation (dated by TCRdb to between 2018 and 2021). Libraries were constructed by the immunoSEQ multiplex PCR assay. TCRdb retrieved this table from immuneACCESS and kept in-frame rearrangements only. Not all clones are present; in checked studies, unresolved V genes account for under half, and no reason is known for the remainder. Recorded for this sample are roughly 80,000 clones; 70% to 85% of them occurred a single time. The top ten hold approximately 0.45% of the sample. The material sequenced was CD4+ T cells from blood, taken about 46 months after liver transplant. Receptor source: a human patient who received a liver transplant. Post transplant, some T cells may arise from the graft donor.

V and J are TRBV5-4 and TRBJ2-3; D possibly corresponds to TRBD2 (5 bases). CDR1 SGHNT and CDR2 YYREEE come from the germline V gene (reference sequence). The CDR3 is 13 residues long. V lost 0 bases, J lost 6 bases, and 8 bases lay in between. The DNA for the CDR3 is TGTGCCAGCAGCTTGGGGGAGTGGGATACGCAGTATTTT. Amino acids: CASSLGEWDTQYF.

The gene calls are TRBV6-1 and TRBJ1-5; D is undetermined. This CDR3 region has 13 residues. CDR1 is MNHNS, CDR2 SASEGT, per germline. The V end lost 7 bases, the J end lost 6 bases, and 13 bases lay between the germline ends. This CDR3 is CASTSTTRQPQHF. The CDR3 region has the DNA TGTGCCAGCACCTCGACCACCCGTCAGCCCCAGCATTTT.

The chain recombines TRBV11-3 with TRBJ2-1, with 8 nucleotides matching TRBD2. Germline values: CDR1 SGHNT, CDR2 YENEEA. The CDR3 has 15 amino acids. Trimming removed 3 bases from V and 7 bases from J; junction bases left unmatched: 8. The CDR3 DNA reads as TGTGCCAGCAGCTTCTTCGGGAGGGCGTCGAATGAGCAGTTCTTC. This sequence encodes CASSFFGRASNEQFF. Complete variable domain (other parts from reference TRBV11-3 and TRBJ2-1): EAGVVQSPRYKIIEKKQPVAFWCNPISGHNTLYWYLQNLGQGPELLIRYENEEAVDDSQLPKDRFSAERLKGVDSTLKIQPAELGDSAVYLCASSFFGRASNEQFFGPGTRLTVL.

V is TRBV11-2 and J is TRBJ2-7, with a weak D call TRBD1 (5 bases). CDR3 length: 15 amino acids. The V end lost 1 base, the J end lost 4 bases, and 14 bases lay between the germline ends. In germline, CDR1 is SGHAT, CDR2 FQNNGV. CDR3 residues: CASSLGVARVYEQYF. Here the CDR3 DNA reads TGTGCCAGCAGCTTAGGCGTCGCCAGGGTGTACGAGCAGTACTTC.

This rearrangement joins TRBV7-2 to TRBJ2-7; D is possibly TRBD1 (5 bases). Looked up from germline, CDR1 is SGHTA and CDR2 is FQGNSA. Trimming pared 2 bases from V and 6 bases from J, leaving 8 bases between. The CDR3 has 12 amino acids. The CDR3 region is CASSLRGLEQYF. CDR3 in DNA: TGTGCCAGCAGCTTAAGGGGTCTCGAGCAGTACTTC.

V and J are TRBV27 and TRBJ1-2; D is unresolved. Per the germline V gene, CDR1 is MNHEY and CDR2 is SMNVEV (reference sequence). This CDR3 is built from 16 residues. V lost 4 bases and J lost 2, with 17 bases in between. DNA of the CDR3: TGTGCCAGCAGTTCCATAAATCCCGACCGGAACTATGGCTACACCTTC. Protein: CASSSINPDRNYGYTF.

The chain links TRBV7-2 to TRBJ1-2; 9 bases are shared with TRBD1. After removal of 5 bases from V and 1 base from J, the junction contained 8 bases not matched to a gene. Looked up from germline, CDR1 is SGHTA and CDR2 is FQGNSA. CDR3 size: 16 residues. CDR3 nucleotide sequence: TGTGCCAGCAGCCCCCCGGGACAGGGTCTTAACTATGGCTACACCTTC. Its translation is CASSPPGQGLNYGYTF.

CDR3: CASSPLTGGGQPQHF. In DNA form, the CDR3 reads TGTGCCAGCAGTCCACTTACAGGGGGCGGACAGCCCCAGCATTTT. V usage is TRBV28 and J usage is TRBJ1-5, with 9 bases fitting TRBD1. This CDR3 is built from 15 residues. With 5 bases clipped from V and 7 bases from J, the junction kept 9 bases outside the gene matches. The germline V gene encodes CDR1 MDHEN and CDR2 SYDVKM.

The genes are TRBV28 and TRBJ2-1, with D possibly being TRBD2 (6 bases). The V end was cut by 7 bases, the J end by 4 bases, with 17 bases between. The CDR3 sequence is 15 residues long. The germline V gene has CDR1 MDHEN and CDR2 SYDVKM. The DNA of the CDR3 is TGTGCCAGCATAGGAGGGGCAGATGAATACAATGAGCAGTTCTTC. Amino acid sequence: CASIGGADEYNEQFF.

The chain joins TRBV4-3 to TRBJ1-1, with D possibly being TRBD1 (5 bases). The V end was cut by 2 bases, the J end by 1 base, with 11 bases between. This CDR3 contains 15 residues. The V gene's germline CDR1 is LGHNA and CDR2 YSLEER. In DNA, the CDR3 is TGCGCCAGCAGCCAACTGGGACGGCAGAACACTGAAGCTTTCTTT. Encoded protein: CASSQLGRQNTEAFF.

CDR3 bases: TGCAGCGTTGCAGGGGGCGTGGAATTGAAAGCTTTCTTT. Translating it yields CSVAGGVELKAFF. V gene TRBV29-1 combines with J gene TRBJ1-1, with 8 positions matching TRBD1. V shed 4 bases and J 9 bases; nucleotides not matched to a gene: 10. CDR1 and CDR2 from the germline V gene are SQVTM and ANQGSEA. The CDR3 covers 13 residues.

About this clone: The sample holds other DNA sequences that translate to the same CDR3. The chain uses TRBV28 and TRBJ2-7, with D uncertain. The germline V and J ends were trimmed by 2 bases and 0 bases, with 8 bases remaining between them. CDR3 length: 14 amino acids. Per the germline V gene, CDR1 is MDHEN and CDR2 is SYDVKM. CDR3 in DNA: TGTGCCAGCAGTTTAGTCGGCGACTCCTACGAGCAGTACTTC. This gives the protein CASSLVGDSYEQYF.

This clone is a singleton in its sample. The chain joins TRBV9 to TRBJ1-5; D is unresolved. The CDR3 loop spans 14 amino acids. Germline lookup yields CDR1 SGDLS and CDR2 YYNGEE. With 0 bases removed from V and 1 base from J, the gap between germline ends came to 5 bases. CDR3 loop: CASSVGKSNQPQHF. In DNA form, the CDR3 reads TGTGCCAGCAGCGTAGGCAAGAGCAATCAGCCCCAGCATTTT.

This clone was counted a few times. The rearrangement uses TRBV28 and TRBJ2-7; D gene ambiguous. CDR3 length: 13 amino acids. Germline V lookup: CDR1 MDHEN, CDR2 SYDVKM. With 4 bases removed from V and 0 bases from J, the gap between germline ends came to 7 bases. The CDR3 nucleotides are TGTGCCAGCAGTTCAGCATCCTCCTACGAGCAGTACTTC. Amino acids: CASSSASSYEQYF.